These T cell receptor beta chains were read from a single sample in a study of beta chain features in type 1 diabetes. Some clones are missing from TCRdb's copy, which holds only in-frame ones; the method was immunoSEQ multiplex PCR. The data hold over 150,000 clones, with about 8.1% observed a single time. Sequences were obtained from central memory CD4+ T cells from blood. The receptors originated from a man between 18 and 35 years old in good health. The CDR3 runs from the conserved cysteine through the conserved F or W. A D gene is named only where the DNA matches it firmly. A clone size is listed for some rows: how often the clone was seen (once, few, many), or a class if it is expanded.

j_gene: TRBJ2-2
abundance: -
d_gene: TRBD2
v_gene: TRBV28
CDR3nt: TGTGCCAGCCGAGCGGGAGGGCCAGACGGGGAGCTGTTTTTT
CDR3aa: CASRAGGPDGELFF

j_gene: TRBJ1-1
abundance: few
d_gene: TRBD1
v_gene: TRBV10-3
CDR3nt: TGTGCCATCAGTGACTACCCCGGAAGGACAGGGAGTGGGGGCACTGAAGCTTTCTTT
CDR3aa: CAISDYPGRTGSGGTEAFF

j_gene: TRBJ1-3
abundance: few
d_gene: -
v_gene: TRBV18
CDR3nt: TGTGCCAGCTCACCACCGGGGCGGCAGGGCTCTGGAAACACCATATATTTT
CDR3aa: CASSPPGRQGSGNTIYF

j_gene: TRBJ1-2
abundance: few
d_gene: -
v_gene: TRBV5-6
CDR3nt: TGTGCCAGCAGCTTTCTCCACAGGACAATCTATGGCTACACCTTC
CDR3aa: CASSFLHRTIYGYTF

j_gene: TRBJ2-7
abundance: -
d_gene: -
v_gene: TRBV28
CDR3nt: TGTGCCAGCAGTTACGGCAGGATTTACGAGCAGTACTTC
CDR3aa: CASSYGRIYEQYF

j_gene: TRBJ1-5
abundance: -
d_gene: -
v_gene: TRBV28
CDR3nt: TGTGCCAGCAGTTTAATGACCGTCAGAGGGAGGGGGCAGCCCCAGCATTTT
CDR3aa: CASSLMTVRGRGQPQHF

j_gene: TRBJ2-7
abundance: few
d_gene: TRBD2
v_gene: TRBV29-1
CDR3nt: TGCAGCGTTCAGGTCGGGGGGGCTTACGAGCAGTACTTC
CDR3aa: CSVQVGGAYEQYF

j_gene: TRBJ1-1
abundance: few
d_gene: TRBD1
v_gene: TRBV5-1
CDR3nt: TGCGCCAGCAGCTCGGGACAGGGGAAGACTGAAGCTTTCTTT
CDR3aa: CASSSGQGKTEAFF

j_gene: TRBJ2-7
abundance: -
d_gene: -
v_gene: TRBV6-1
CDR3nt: TGTGCCATCAGTGATTTTGCGGGTTCGCGGACCTACGAGCAGTACTTC
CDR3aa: CAISDFAGSRTYEQYF

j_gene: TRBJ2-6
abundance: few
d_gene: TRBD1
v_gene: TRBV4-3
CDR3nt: TGCGCCAGCAGCCAAGATATCGCAGGGGGCGACGTCCTGACTTTC
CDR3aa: CASSQDIAGGDVLTF

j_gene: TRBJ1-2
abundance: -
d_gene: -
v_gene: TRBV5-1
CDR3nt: TGCGCCAGCAGCCCTGACACGTTGTATGGCTACACCTTC
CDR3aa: CASSPDTLYGYTF

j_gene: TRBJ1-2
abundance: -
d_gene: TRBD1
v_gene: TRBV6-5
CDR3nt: TGTGCCAGCAGCAGGACAGGGTTTGGCTACACCTTC
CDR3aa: CASSRTGFGYTF

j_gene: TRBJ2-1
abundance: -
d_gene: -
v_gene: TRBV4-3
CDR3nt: TGCGCCAGCAGCCAAGATCGGACTCTTAATGAGCAGTTCTTC
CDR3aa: CASSQDRTLNEQFF

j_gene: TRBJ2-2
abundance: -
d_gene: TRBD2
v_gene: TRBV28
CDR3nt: TGTGCCAGCAGTTTAGCTAGCGGGAGGGCCGGGGAGCTGTTTTTT
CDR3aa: CASSLASGRAGELFF

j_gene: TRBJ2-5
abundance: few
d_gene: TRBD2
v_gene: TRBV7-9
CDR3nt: TGTGCCAGCAGCTTCAGTAGCGGGAAGATAGAGACCCAGTACTTC
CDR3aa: CASSFSSGKIETQYF

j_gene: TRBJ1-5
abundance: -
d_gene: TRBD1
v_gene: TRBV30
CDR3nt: TGTGCCTGGAGTGTACTGGACAGGGATCAGCCCCAGCATTTT
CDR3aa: CAWSVLDRDQPQHF

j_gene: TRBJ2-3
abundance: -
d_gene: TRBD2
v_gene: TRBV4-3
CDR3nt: TGCGCCAGCAGCCAAGAGTTGTTCAGGACTAGCGCAGATACGCAGTATTTT
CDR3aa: CASSQELFRTSADTQYF

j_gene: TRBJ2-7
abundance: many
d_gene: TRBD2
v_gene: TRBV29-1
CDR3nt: TGCAGCGTTCTTCTAGCGGGGGAGACGCAGTACTTC
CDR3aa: CSVLLAGETQYF

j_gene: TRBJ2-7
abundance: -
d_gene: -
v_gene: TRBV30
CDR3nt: TGTGCCTGGAGTGTTCTGGGGACAAACGAGCAGTACTTC
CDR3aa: CAWSVLGTNEQYF

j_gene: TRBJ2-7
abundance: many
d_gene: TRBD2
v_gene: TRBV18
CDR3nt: TGTGCCAGCTCGACCCTAGCGGGGGGGATCCCCTACGAGCAGTACTTC
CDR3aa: CASSTLAGGIPYEQYF

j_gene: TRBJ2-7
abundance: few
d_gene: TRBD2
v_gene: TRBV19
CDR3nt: TGTGCCAGTAAACTAGCGGGAGATGGATACGAGCAGTACTTC
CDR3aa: CASKLAGDGYEQYF

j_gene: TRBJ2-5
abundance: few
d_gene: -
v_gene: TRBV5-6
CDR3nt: TGTGCCAGCAGCTTGGCACAGGTCGTCGCCCAGTACTTC
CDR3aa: CASSLAQVVAQYF

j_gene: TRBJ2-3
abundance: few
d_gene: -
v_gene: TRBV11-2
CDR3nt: TGTGCCAGCAGCTTGTCAGAAGATACGCAGTATTTT
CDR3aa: CASSLSEDTQYF

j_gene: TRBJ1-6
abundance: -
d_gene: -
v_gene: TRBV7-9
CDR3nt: TGTGCCAGCAGCACCGAGAATTCACCCCTCCACTTT
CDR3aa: CASSTENSPLHF

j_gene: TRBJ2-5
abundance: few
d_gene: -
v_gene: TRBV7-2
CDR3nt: TGTGCCAGCAGCTTGTCACATTCGGGGGAGACCCAGTACTTC
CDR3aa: CASSLSHSGETQYF

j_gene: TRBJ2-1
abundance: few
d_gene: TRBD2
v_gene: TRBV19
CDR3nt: TGTGCCAGTAGTCCCCGACTAGCGGGACCGCTCGATGAGCAGTTCTTC
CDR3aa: CASSPRLAGPLDEQFF

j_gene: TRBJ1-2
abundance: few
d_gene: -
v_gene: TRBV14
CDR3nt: TGTGCCAGCAGCCAAAGTATCGGCAGGGACAACACCTTC
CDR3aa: CASSQSIGRDNTF

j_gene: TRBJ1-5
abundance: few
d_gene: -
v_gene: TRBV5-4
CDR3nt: TGTGCCAGCAGCTTGGCGGTGGCCGGGGGCAATCAGCCCCAGCATTTT
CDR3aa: CASSLAVAGGNQPQHF

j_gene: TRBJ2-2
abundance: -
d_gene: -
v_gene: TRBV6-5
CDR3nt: TGTGCCAGCAGGGACTCTAACACCGGGGAGCTGTTTTTT
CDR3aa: CASRDSNTGELFF

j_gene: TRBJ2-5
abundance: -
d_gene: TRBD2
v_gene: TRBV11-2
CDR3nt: TGTGCCAGCAGCTCGACTAGCGGGGGAGGTGCAGAGACCCAGTACTTC
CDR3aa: CASSSTSGGGAETQYF

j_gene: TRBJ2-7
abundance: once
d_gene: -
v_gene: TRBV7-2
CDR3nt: TGTGCCAGCAGCTTAGGGACTGGAAGAGCCTACGAGCAGTACTTC
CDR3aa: CASSLGTGRAYEQYF

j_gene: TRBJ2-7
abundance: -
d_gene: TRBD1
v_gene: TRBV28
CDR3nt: TGTGCCAGCAGTACCGGGACAGGGGGATACGAGCAGTACTTC
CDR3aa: CASSTGTGGYEQYF

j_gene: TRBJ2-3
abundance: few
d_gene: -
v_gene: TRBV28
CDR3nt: TGTGCCAGCAGAAGACGGGGGGCTGGAGATACGCAGTATTTT
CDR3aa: CASRRRGAGDTQYF

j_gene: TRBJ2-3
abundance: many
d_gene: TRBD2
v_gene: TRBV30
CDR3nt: TGTGCCTGGAGTCCGACTAGCGCGGGGGCAGATACGCAGTATTTT
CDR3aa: CAWSPTSAGADTQYF

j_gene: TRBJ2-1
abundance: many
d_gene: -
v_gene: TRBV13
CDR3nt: TGTGCCAGCAGCTCTCGGACTCCGTTCACTAATGAGCAGTTCTTC
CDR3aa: CASSSRTPFTNEQFF

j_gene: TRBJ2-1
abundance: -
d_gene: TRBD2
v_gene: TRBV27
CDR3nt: TGTGCCAGCACTCAGGCGACTAGCGGGAGAGGTGAGCAGTTCTTC
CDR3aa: CASTQATSGRGEQFF

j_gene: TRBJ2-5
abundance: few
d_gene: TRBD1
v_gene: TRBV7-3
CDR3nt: TGTGCCAGCAGCCGACAGGGGGGGGACCAAGAGACCCAGTACTTC
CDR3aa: CASSRQGGDQETQYF

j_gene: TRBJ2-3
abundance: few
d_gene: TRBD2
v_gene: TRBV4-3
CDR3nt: TGCGCCAGCAGCCAAGATGAAGGGCGGGGGGCGGGCACAGATACGCAGTATTTT
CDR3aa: CASSQDEGRGAGTDTQYF

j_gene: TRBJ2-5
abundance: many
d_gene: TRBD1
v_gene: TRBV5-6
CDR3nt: TGTGCCAGCAGCTTAACAGGGGGCGGAGAGACCCAGTACTTC
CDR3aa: CASSLTGGGETQYF

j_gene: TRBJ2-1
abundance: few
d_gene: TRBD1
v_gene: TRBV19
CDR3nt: TGTGCCAGTAGTTCGAGGGGACAGGGATACAATGAGCAGTTCTTC
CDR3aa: CASSSRGQGYNEQFF